The entry below gives a single TCR beta chain sequence along with its context. The data are from a study of blood T cell repertoires in COVID-19. In the study overall: Some COVID-19 samples were acute and others convalescent; all came from the United States, Italy and Spain. PBMCs, B-cell-depleted T cells, or T cells were the source of the cDNA or gDNA that made up the material.

Trimming removed 5 bases at V and 4 bases at J, with 8 bases between. Germline lookup yields CDR1 MNHNY and CDR2 SVGAGI (reference sequence). The CDR3 runs to 12 residues. In the original processing: Quantification of nucleated cells was approximated via reference gene primer amplification. Assay: immunoSEQ multiplex PCR; the TCRdb copy retains only in-frame clones and omits some. The D gene and trimming were derived from the DNA, and the V and J assignments and clone size from that table. The sample lists about 43,000 clones, 80% to 90% occurring once. The sample was peripheral blood. This receptor was identified in a man between 60 and 70 years old with active COVID-19. The chain couples TRBV6-6 to TRBJ1-2, with D unresolved. CDR3 loop: CASSTETYGYTF. The CDR3 nucleotides read TGTGCCAGCAGTACAGAGACCTATGGCTACACCTTC.